The clone carrying this TCR beta chain was picked up a small number of times. No antigen is known for it. Sorted CD4+ subsets: naive, central memory, regulatory, stem cell-like memory (CD45RO/CCR7/CD25/CD127/CD95/CD27 panel). This entry is derived from a study of beta chain features in type 1 diabetes. Findings and caveats of the study: Shortening that was moderate but significant affected the TCRB CDR3s of Type 1 diabetes patients in all four CD4+ subsets.

CDR1 and CDR2 (germline): SGHTA, FQGNSA. Trimming cost V 1 base and J 4 bases, with 8 bases left between them. The CDR3 loop spans 15 amino acids. The authors reverse transcribed all of the isolated RNA, so sequencing captured expressed TCRB transcripts. Naive, central memory and regulatory T cell samples came to a mean of around 3.3 million reads. Some clones are missing from TCRdb's copy, which holds only in-frame ones; the method was immunoSEQ multiplex PCR. The sample shows about 700,000 clones, 13% of them seen only once. The receptor's source is a man aged 18 to 29 with type 1 diabetes. Specimen: naive CD4+ T cells from blood. The chain is built from TRBV7-2 and TRBJ1-6; maybe TRBD1 (5 bases). The CDR3 loop reads CASSLVSGYNSPLHF. Here the CDR3 DNA reads TGTGCCAGCAGCTTAGTATCAGGGTATAATTCACCCCTCCACTTT.